Below, 32 T cell receptor beta chains from the same sample are listed, as sequenced in a study of T cell responses to AZD1222 COVID-19 vaccine. Generated by immunoSEQ multiplex PCR, the TCRdb table keeps only in-frame clones and is missing some. The table shows around 130,000 clones, with roughly 91% occurring only once. The material was peripheral blood, obtained on day 0 of AZD1222 vaccination. The receptors were gathered from an adult in good health.

The chain carries TRBV24-1 and TRBJ2-1; D uncertain. CDR1 and CDR2 from the germline V gene are KGHDR and SFDVKD. The V end was cut by 7 bases, the J end by 7 bases, with 13 bases between. The CDR3 runs 13 residues. The CDR3 sequence: CATRPDEENEQFF. CDR3 DNA: TGTGCCACCAGGCCCGACGAGGAAAATGAGCAGTTCTTC.

This clone was observed once. V gene TRBV28 combines with J gene TRBJ1-6, with D perhaps TRBD1 (5 bases). CDR1 and CDR2 (germline): MDHEN, SYDVKM. This CDR3 contains 16 residues. Trimming removed 5 bases from V and 11 bases from J, with 22 bases in between. DNA for the CDR3: TGTGCCAGCAGTCCCGGGGGACCCGATAGACCCACACCCCTCCACTTT. Translated: CASSPGGPDRPTPLHF.

The CDR3 DNA follows: TGTGCCAGCAGTTTCGTCGGGACAACCTACGAGCAGTACTTC. It translates to CASSFVGTTYEQYF. The chain joins TRBV27 to TRBJ2-7, with D perhaps matching TRBD1 (6 bases). Trimming left V 3 bases short and J 2 bases short, with 11 bases between. The length of the CDR3 is 14 residues. Germline-derived CDR1 and CDR2 are MNHEY and SMNVEV (reference sequence).

The CDR3 coding sequence is TGTGCCAGCAGTGCATGGACAGATCAGCCCCAGCATTTT. Translated: CASSAWTDQPQHF. The chain uses TRBV12-3 or TRBV12-4 and TRBJ1-5; possibly TRBD1 for D (6 bases). CDR3 length: 13 residues. Trimming removed 5 bases at V and 5 bases at J, with 10 bases between.

The chain combines TRBV5-8 with TRBJ1-2, with unresolved D. V lost 9 bases, J lost 3 bases, and 15 bases lay in between. Germline V gene data show CDR1 as SGHTS and CDR2 as YDEGEE. The CDR3 spans 13 residues. The CDR3 protein is CATQRGQYYGYTF. The CDR3 DNA follows: TGTGCCACCCAGCGGGGTCAGTACTATGGCTACACCTTC.

The chain carries TRBV11-2 and TRBJ2-2; D is tentatively TRBD1 or TRBD2 (5 bases each). Trimming removed 1 base from V and 7 bases from J, with 13 bases in between. Germline V gives CDR1 SGHAT, CDR2 FQNNGV. The CDR3 runs 15 residues. The CDR3 protein is CASSLAGPTGGELFF. In DNA form, the CDR3 reads TGTGCCAGCAGCTTAGCGGGACCCACGGGCGGGGAGCTGTTTTTT. The complete variable domain, with remaining parts taken from reference TRBV11-2 and TRBJ2-2, reads EAGVAQSPRYKIIEKRQSVAFWCNPISGHATLYWYQQILGQGPKLLIQFQNNGVVDDSQLPKDRFSAERLKGVDSTLKIQPAKLEDSAVYLCASSLAGPTGGELFFGEGSRLTVL.

CDR3 sequence: CASSEAVFGQEQYF. CDR3 in DNA: TGTGCCAGCAGTGAAGCGGTCTTCGGTCAAGAGCAGTACTTC. The rearrangement links TRBV2 to TRBJ2-7; D ambiguous. V lost 0 bases and J 7 bases, leaving 13 bases between the germline ends. Germline assignment: CDR1 SNHLY and CDR2 FYNNEI. This CDR3 has 14 residues.

This sequence joins TRBV28 and TRBJ2-2, with D maybe TRBD2 (5 bases). Germline V gene lookup returns CDR1 MDHEN and CDR2 SYDVKM. V was trimmed by 5 bases and J by 1 base, leaving 14 bases between them. The CDR3 totals 16 residues. The chain's CDR3 is CASSGEGSGNTGELFF. The CDR3, as DNA: TGTGCCAGCAGTGGGGAAGGAAGCGGGAACACCGGGGAGCTGTTTTTT.

V gene TRBV19 combines with J gene TRBJ1-1; D is uncertain. The CDR3 consists of 14 residues. Germline CDR1 reads LNHDA; CDR2 reads SQIVND (reference sequence). V was shortened by 6 bases and J by 1 base, with 12 bases between the two germline ends. CDR3 residues: CASSDPRGNTEAFF. DNA of the CDR3: TGTGCCAGTAGCGACCCCCGGGGGAACACTGAAGCTTTCTTT.

The rearrangement joins TRBV2 to TRBJ1-2; D ambiguous. V lost 5 bases to trimming and J lost 8 bases, with 21 bases between them. CDR1 is SNHLY and CDR2 is FYNNEI in the germline V gene. There are 15 residues in the CDR3. The CDR3 nucleotides are TGTGCCAGCAGTCCCATCCGGGCCTCTCCGGGGGGCTACACCTTC. Translated: CASSPIRASPGGYTF.

This clone was seen just once. The V and J genes are TRBV7-6 and TRBJ1-3; the D is unclear. The V gene lost 5 bases and the J gene lost 4 bases, with 15 bases spanning the gap. This CDR3 has 15 residues. The germline gives CDR1 SGHVS, CDR2 FNYEAQ. The CDR3 loop is CASSRGSSGGNTIYF. For the CDR3, the DNA is TGTGCCAGCAGCCGAGGGAGTTCGGGAGGAAACACCATATATTTT.

The V call is TRBV4-2, the J call TRBJ1-2; TRBD1 agrees at 7 bases. Unmatched junction bases numbered 8, after V lost 2 bases and J lost 5 bases. CDR1 and CDR2 from the germline V gene are LGHNA and YNFKEQ. CDR3 length equals 15 residues. CDR3 nucleotide sequence: TGTGCCAGCAGCCAATCCCGGGACAGCGTATATGGCTACACCTTC. As protein: CASSQSRDSVYGYTF.

This clone has only a few counts. The chain employs TRBV2 and TRBJ2-1, with TRBD2 matching over 9 bases. The CDR3 consists of 11 residues. Germline CDR1 is SNHLY and CDR2 is FYNNEI. V lost 8 bases, J lost 10 bases, and 3 bases stayed unmatched. CDR3 sequence reads: CASQGTSEQFF. Written as DNA, the CDR3 is TGTGCCAGCCAAGGGACTAGCGAGCAGTTCTTC.

The chain joins TRBV9 to TRBJ2-3; 10 bases are a match to TRBD2. Germline CDR1 reads SGDLS; CDR2 reads YYNGEE. V trimming: 0 bases; J trimming: 6 bases; junction bases outside the gene matches: 13. The CDR3 sequence is 18 residues long. The CDR3 loop is CASSVATAAGGGSDTQYF. The CDR3 nucleotides read TGTGCCAGCAGCGTAGCTACGGCAGCGGGAGGGGGGTCGGATACGCAGTATTTT.

The rearrangement joins TRBV19 to TRBJ1-1; no clear D. Germline assignment: CDR1 LNHDA and CDR2 SQIVND (reference sequence). Between the trimmed V and J ends, which lost 0 bases and 3 bases, there was a span of 5 bases. This CDR3 has 13 amino acids. CDR3 nucleotide sequence: TGTGCCAGTAGTATAGACCAGGACACTGAAGCTTTCTTT. This sequence encodes CASSIDQDTEAFF.

The rearrangement links TRBV12-3 or TRBV12-4 to TRBJ2-3; no definite D call. The CDR3 spans 13 residues. Deletions cut 5 bases from V and 2 bases from J, with 8 bases between. The CDR3 DNA follows: TGTGCCAGCAGTCCCCTCGTCACAGATACGCAGTATTTT. Translated, it gives CASSPLVTDTQYF.

The chain employs TRBV7-3 and TRBJ2-1; 15 nucleotides align to TRBD2. Trimming at V came to 4 bases and at J to 6 bases, leaving 10 bases not matched to a gene. Germline V gives CDR1 SGHTA, CDR2 FQGTGA. CDR3 length: 18 residues. CDR3 nucleotides: TGTGCCAGCAGCTCCCGCGGACTAGCGGGAGGGTCGTTCAATGAGCAGTTCTTC. Protein sequence: CASSSRGLAGGSFNEQFF. The full variable domain, its missing parts supplied by reference TRBV7-3 and TRBJ2-1, is GAGVSQTPSNKVTEKGKYVELRCDPISGHTALYWYRQSLGQGPEFLIYFQGTGAADDSGLPNDRFFAVRPEGSVSTLKIQRTERGDSAVYLCASSSRGLAGGSFNEQFFGPGTRLTVL.

This rearrangement joins TRBV6-5 to TRBJ1-4; D gene unclear. The CDR3 is 13 residues long. Germline values: CDR1 MNHEY, CDR2 SVGAGI. V was trimmed by 6 bases and J by 6 bases, leaving 11 bases between them. In nucleotides, the CDR3 is TGTGCCAGCAGCCCGAGATGGGATGAAAAACTGTTTTTT. It is translated as CASSPRWDEKLFF.

The chain is built from TRBV5-4 and TRBJ2-1; no reliable D call. V lost 2 bases, J lost 8 bases, and 14 bases lay in between. The CDR3 sequence is 14 residues long. Looked up from germline, CDR1 is SGHNT and CDR2 is YYREEE (reference sequence). The DNA of the CDR3 is TGTGCCAGCAGCTTAGGCCTCCGCAGCGATGAGCAGTTCTTC. As protein: CASSLGLRSDEQFF.

V and J are TRBV27 and TRBJ1-2; perhaps TRBD1 as D (5 bases). Per germline, CDR1 MNHEY and CDR2 SMNVEV (reference sequence). Trimming cost V 4 bases and J 4 bases, with 13 bases left between them. This CDR3 region has 14 residues. In DNA form, the CDR3 reads TGTGCCAGCAGTTGGGGGGATGGGAGCTATGGCTACACCTTC. Its translation: CASSWGDGSYGYTF.

CDR3 bases: TGTGCCAGCAGCTTAACGTCTGGCCAAACAGATACGCAGTATTTT. It specifies CASSLTSGQTDTQYF. This chain links TRBV7-3 with TRBJ2-3; D unresolved. The germline V gene encodes CDR1 SGHTA and CDR2 FQGTGA. This CDR3 is 15 amino acids long. Trimming pared 0 bases from V and 3 bases from J, leaving 10 bases between.

This chain joins TRBV3-1 (or the pseudogene TRBV3-2) and TRBJ2-2; 10 bases are shared with TRBD1. This CDR3 has 16 residues. Germline V gene data show CDR1 as LGHDT and CDR2 as YNNKEL (reference sequence). V gave up 1 base and J gave up 6 bases; unmatched junction bases: 5. The DNA of the CDR3 is TGTGCCAGCAGCCAAGGCGGGACAGGGGTCGCCGGGGAGCTGTTTTTT. Amino acid sequence: CASSQGGTGVAGELFF.

This chain joins TRBV9 and TRBJ1-2, with D possibly being TRBD1 (5 bases). The CDR3 runs to 16 residues. V lost 0 bases and J lost 8, with 20 bases in between. CDR1 is SGDLS and CDR2 is YYNGEE in the germline V gene. The CDR3 sequence is CASSVDLDPGVGGYTF. The CDR3 bases are TGTGCCAGCAGCGTAGATTTAGACCCGGGGGTCGGCGGCTACACCTTC.

This chain links TRBV9 with TRBJ2-2; D is undetermined. CDR1 is SGDLS, CDR2 YYNGEE, per germline. V was clipped by 0 bases and J by 5 bases, with 11 bases between them. CDR3 length: 15 residues. CDR3 nucleotides: TGTGCCAGCAGCGTAGAGGGATTAGGGACCGGGGAGCTGTTTTTT. It specifies CASSVEGLGTGELFF.

The J gene is TRBJ2-7, the V gene TRBV13, with D perhaps matching TRBD2 (5 bases). V was cut by 4 bases and J by 5 bases, with 21 bases left in between. This CDR3 has 16 residues. CDR1 is PRHDT and CDR2 is FYEKMQ in the germline V gene (reference sequence). CDR3 region: CASSSWNTGLNDEQYF. The CDR3 coding sequence is TGTGCCAGCAGCTCATGGAACACGGGGTTGAATGACGAGCAGTACTTC.

This rearrangement joins TRBV6-1 to TRBJ1-1; D ambiguous. Germline V gene sequence: CDR1 MNHNS, CDR2 SASEGT. V was shortened by 1 base and J by 4 bases, with 10 bases between the two germline ends. The CDR3 is 14 residues long. The CDR3 DNA is TGTGCCAGCAGTGAAGGGGGTGGGAGCACTGAAGCTTTCTTT. Encoded protein: CASSEGGGSTEAFF.

This rearrangement joins TRBV7-3 to TRBJ1-2, with 7 bases lining up with TRBD1. The J segment lost 8 bases and the V segment lost 4 bases, leaving 7 bases of the junction unmatched. CDR1 and CDR2 (germline): SGHTA, FQGTGA. This CDR3 is 13 amino acids long. CDR3 amino acids: CASSSTGREGYTF. The DNA of the CDR3 is TGTGCCAGCAGCTCGACAGGGCGGGAGGGCTACACCTTC.

The chain has TRBV21-1 and TRBJ2-7. TRBV21-1 is noted as a pseudogene. The CDR3 sequence is 12 residues long. DNA of the CDR3: TGTGCCAGCAGCAAAGGGGGCTACGAGCAGTACTTC. Translating it yields CASSKGGYEQYF.

The gene calls are TRBV3-1 (or the pseudogene TRBV3-2) and TRBJ2-7, with 7 bases fitting TRBD2. This CDR3 region has 15 residues. Germline CDR1 and CDR2: LGHDT and YNNKEL (reference sequence). The V segment lost 4 bases and the J segment 2 bases; nucleotides outside the gene matches: 8. CDR3 protein: CASSPGGGRAYEQYF. CDR3 DNA: TGTGCCAGCAGCCCGGGGGGAGGGAGGGCCTACGAGCAGTACTTC.

The chain combines TRBV29-1 with TRBJ1-1; 11 bases match TRBD1. Germline V gives CDR1 SQVTM, CDR2 ANQGSEA. The ends lost 7 bases at V and 5 bases at J; junction bases unmatched: 3. The CDR3 covers 12 residues. The CDR3 protein is CSAGTGGTEAFF. The CDR3 DNA follows: TGCAGCGCCGGGACAGGGGGTACTGAAGCTTTCTTT.

The gene calls are TRBV14 and TRBJ1-6; no clear D. Germline V gene data show CDR1 as SGHDN and CDR2 as FVKESK. Trimming removed 1 base from V and 9 bases from J, with 7 bases in between. The length of the CDR3 is 13 residues. CDR3 sequence (DNA): TGTGCCAGCAGCCAAGTGCAGTTTTCACCCCTCCACTTT. The encoded protein is CASSQVQFSPLHF. The variable domain in full, completed from reference TRBV14 and TRBJ1-6, reads EAGVTQFPSHSVIEKGQTVTLRCDPISGHDNLYWYRRVMGKEIKFLLHFVKESKQDESGMPNNRFLAERTGGTYSTLKVQPAELEDSGVYFCASSQVQFSPLHFGNGTRLTVT.

CDR3 in amino acids: CASSWDRGHTEAFF. The CDR3 bases are TGTGCCAGCAGCTGGGACAGGGGGCACACTGAAGCTTTCTTT. This chain links TRBV7-2 with TRBJ1-1, with 12 nucleotides matching TRBD1. The CDR3 extends over 14 amino acids. V lost 4 bases and J lost 3; bases outside the gene matches: 0. Germline V gives CDR1 SGHTA, CDR2 FQGNSA.